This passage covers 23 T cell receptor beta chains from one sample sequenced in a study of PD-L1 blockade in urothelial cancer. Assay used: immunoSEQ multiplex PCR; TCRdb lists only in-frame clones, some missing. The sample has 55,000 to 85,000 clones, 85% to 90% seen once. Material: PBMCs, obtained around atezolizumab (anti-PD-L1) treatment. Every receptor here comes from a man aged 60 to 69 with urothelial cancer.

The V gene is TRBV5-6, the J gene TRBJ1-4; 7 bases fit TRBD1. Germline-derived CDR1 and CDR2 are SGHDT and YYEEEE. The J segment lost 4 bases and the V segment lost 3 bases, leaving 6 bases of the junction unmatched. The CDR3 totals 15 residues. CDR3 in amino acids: CASSSRQGFNEKLFF. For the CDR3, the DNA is TGTGCCAGCAGCTCTAGACAGGGCTTTAATGAAAAACTGTTTTTT.

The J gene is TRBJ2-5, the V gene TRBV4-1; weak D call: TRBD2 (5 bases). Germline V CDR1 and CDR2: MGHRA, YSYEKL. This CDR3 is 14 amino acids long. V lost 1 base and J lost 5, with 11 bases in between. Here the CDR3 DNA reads TGCGCCAGCAGCCAAGTCCGGGGAAGGGAGACCCAGTACTTC. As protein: CASSQVRGRETQYF.

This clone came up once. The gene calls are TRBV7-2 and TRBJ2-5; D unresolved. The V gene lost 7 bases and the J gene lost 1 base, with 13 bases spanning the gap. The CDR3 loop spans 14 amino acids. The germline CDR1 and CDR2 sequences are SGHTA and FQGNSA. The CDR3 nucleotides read TGTGCCAGCATCCCTTCGCGGTCCCAAGAGACCCAGTACTTC. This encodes CASIPSRSQETQYF.

The CDR3 spells CASSLMAGSNQPQHF. DNA of the CDR3: TGTGCCAGCAGTTTAATGGCGGGGAGCAATCAGCCCCAGCATTTT. J is TRBJ1-5 and V is TRBV27; no clear D. In germline, CDR1 is MNHEY, CDR2 SMNVEV (reference sequence). This CDR3 contains 15 residues. Trimming took off 2 bases at V and 1 base at J, with 9 bases between the two ends.

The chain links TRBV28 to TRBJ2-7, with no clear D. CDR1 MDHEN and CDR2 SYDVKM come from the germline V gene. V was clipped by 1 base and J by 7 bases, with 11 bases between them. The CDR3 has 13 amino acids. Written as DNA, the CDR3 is TGTGCCAGCAGTTTATCCACTTTGGTAGAGCAGTACTTC. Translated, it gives CASSLSTLVEQYF.

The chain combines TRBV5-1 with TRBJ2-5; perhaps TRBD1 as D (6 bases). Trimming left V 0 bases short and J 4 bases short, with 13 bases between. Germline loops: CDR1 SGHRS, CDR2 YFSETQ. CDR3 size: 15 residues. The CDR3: CASSLEQGGRETQYF. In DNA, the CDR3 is TGCGCCAGCAGCTTGGAACAGGGCGGAAGAGAGACCCAGTACTTC.

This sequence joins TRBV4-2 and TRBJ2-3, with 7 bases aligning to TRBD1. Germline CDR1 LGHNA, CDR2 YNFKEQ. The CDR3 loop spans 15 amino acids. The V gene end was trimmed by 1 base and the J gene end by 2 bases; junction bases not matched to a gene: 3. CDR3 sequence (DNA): TGTGCCAGCAGCCAAGCCGAGGGGGCCACAGATACGCAGTATTTT. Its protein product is CASSQAEGATDTQYF.

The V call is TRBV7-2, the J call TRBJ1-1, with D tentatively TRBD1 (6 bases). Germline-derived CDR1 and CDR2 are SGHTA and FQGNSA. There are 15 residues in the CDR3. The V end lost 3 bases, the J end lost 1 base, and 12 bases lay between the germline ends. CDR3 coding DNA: TGTGCCAGCAGCTTTGACGGGACACCGAACACTGAAGCTTTCTTT. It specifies CASSFDGTPNTEAFF.

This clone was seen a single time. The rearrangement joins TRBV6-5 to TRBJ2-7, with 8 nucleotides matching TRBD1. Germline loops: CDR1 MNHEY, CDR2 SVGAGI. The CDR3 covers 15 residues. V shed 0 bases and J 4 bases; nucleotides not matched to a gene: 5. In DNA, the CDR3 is TGTGCCAGCAGTTACTCGGCGACAGGGGTTTACGAGCAGTACTTC. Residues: CASSYSATGVYEQYF.

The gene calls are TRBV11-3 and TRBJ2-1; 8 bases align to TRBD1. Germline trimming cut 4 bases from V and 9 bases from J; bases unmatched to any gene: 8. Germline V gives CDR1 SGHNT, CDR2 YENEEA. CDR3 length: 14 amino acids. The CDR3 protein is CASSSSGGWSEQFF. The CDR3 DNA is TGTGCCAGCAGCTCATCAGGGGGCTGGAGTGAGCAGTTCTTC. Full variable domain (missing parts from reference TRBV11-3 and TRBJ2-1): EAGVVQSPRYKIIEKKQPVAFWCNPISGHNTLYWYLQNLGQGPELLIRYENEEAVDDSQLPKDRFSAERLKGVDSTLKIQPAELGDSAVYLCASSSSGGWSEQFFGPGTRLTVL.

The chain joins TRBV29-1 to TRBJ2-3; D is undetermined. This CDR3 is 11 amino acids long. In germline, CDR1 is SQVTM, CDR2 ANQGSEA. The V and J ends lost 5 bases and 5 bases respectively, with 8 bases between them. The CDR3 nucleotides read TGCAGCGTTCGGGTCAGAGATACGCAGTATTTT. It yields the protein CSVRVRDTQYF.

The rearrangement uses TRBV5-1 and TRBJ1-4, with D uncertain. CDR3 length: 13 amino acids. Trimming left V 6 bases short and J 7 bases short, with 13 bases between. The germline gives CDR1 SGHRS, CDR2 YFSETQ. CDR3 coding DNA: TGCGCCAGCACCCCGGGGTGGAGTGAAAAACTGTTTTTT. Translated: CASTPGWSEKLFF.

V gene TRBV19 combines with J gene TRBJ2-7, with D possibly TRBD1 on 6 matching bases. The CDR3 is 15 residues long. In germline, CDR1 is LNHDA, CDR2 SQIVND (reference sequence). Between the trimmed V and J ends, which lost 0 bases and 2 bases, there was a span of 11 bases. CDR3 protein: CASSIDGTLTYEQYF. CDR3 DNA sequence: TGTGCCAGTAGTATAGATGGGACACTAACCTACGAGCAGTACTTC.

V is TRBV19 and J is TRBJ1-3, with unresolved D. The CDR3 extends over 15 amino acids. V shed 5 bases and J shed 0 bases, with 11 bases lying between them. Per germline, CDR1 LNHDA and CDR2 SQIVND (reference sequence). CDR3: CASSPIANSGNTIYF. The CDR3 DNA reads TGTGCCAGTAGTCCGATCGCGAACTCTGGAAACACCATATATTTT. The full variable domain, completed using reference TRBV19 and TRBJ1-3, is DGGITQSPKYLFRKEGQNVTLSCEQNLNHDAMYWYRQDPGQGLRLIYYSQIVNDFQKGDIAEGYSVSREKKESFPLTVTSAQKNPTAFYLCASSPIANSGNTIYFGEGSWLTVV.

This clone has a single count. The CDR3, as DNA: TGTGCCAGCAGCTTTATTCCAGGGGGCGAAGGGAACTATGGCTACACCTTC. It specifies CASSFIPGGEGNYGYTF. This rearrangement joins TRBV5-5 to TRBJ1-2; TRBD1 matches at 8 bases. The length of the CDR3 is 17 residues. V gave up 2 bases and J gave up 2 bases; unmatched junction bases: 11. Germline V gene data show CDR1 as SGHKS and CDR2 as YYEKEE (reference sequence).

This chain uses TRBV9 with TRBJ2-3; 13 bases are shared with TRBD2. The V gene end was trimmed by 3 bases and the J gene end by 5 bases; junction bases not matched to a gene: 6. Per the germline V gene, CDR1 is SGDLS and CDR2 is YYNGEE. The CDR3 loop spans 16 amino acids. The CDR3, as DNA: TGTGCCAGCAGCGCGAGCGGGACTAGCGGGATAGATACGCAGTATTTT. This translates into CASSASGTSGIDTQYF.

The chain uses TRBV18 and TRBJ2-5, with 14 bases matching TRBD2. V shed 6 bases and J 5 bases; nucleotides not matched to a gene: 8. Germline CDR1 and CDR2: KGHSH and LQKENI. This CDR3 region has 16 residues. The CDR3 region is CASSPGTSGGRETQYF. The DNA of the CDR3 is TGTGCCAGCTCCCCAGGGACTAGCGGGGGCCGGGAGACCCAGTACTTC.

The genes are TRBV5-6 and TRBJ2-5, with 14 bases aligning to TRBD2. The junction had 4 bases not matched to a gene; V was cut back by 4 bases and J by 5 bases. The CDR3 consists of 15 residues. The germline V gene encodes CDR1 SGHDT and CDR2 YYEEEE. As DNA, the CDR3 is TGTGCCAGCAGCCCCCGGACTAGCGGGGGGGAGACCCAGTACTTC. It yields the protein CASSPRTSGGETQYF.

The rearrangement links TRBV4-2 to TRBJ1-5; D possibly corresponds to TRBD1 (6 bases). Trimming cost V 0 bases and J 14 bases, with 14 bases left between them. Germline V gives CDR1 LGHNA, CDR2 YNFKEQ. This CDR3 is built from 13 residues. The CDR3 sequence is CASSQDLPGVKHF. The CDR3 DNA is TGTGCCAGCAGCCAAGATCTCCCAGGGGTAAAGCATTTT.

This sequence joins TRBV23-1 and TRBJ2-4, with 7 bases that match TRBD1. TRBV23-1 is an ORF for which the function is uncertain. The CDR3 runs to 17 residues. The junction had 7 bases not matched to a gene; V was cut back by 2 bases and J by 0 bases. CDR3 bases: TGCGCCAGCAGTCAAACAGAACAGGGGCTAGCCAAAAACATTCAGTACTTC. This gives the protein CASSQTEQGLAKNIQYF.

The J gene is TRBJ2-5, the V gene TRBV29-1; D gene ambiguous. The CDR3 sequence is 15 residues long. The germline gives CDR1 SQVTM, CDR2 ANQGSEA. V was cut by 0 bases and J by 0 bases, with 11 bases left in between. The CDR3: CSVEDGRTYQETQYF. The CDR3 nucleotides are TGCAGCGTTGAAGATGGCAGAACGTACCAAGAGACCCAGTACTTC.

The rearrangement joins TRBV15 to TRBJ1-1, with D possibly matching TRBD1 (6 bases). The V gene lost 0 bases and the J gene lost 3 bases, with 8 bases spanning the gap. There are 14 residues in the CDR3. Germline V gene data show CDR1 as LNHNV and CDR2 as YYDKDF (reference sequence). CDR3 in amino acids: CATSREAGDTEAFF. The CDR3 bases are TGTGCCACCAGCAGAGAGGCAGGGGACACTGAAGCTTTCTTT. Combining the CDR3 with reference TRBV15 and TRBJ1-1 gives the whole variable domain DAMVIQNPRYQVTQFGKPVTLSCSQTLNHNVMYWYQQKSSQAPKLLFHYYDKDFNNEADTPDNFQSRRPNTSFCFLDIRSPGLGDTAMYLCATSREAGDTEAFFGQGTRLTVV.

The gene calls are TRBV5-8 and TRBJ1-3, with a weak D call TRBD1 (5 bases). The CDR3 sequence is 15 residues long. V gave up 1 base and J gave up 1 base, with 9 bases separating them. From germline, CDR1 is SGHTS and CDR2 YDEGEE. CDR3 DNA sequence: TGTGCCAGCAGCTTGTACGGGGGATCTGGAAACACCATATATTTT. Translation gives CASSLYGGSGNTIYF.